This note documents a single T cell receptor (beta chain) sequence. In Cohort 3, a recovered donor had either two negative PCRs, clearance, or symptom resolution. This sample stems from a study of blood T cell repertoires in COVID-19. Overall study: Samples came from the United States, Italy and Spain, spanning acute and convalescent COVID-19. PBMCs, B-cell-depleted T cells, or T cells provided the cDNA or gDNA that made up the material.

TCRdb keeps only in-frame clones here, not all; method: immunoSEQ multiplex PCR. Altogether 300,000 to 400,000 clones are present, under 95% being singletons, with the ten largest covering roughly 2.6%. The junction had 7 bases not matched to a gene; V was cut back by 3 bases and J by 6 bases. Germline V CDR1 and CDR2: KGHSH, LQKENI. The CDR3 runs to 14 residues. The specimen sequenced was PBMCs or T cells enriched from blood (not recorded which). The receptor was isolated from a man in his sixties who had recovered from COVID-19. V is TRBV18 and J is TRBJ1-1, with TRBD1 matching 7 bases. CDR3 nucleotides: TGTGCCAGCTCACCGGGACAGTACGGCTCTGAAGCTTTCTTT. Translation gives CASSPGQYGSEAFF.